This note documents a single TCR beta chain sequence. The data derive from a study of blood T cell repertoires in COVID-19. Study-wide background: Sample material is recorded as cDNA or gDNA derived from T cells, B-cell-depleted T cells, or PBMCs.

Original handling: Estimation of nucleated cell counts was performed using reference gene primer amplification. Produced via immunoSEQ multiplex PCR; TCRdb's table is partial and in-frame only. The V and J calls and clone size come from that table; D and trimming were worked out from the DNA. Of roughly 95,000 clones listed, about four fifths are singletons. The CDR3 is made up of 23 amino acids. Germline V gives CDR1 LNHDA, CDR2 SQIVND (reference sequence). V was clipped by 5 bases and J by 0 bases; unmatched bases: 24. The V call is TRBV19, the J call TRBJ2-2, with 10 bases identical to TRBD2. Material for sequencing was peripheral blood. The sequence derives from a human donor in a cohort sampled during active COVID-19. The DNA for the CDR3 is TGTGCCAGTAGTTATCCTAGCGGCGAGCTCCTAGCGGGAGTTCGCCCGAACACCGGGGAGCTGTTTTTT. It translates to CASSYPSGELLAGVRPNTGELFF.